Shown below are 24 T cell receptor beta chains from a single sample sequenced in a study of T cells in Graves' hyperthyroidism and ophthalmopathy. Amplification yielded TCR beta CDR3 regions, with RNA transcripts as the source. First-round RT-PCR targeting the TCR CDR3 was performed with the HTBI primer set. TCRdb re-analysed the multiplex PCR reads in MiXCR, keeping a single row per CDR3 protein. The sample has hundreds of thousands of distinct CDR3 sequences, around a quarter seen once. Sequences were obtained from blood. Receptors originate from a woman aged 25 to 45 with Graves' ophthalmopathy.

The chain links TRBV12-3 or TRBV12-4 to TRBJ2-1; possible D gene TRBD1, 8 bases. The CDR3 covers 14 residues. V lost 4 bases, J lost 7 bases, and 14 bases lay in between. This CDR3 reads CASSSGQGGNEQFF. DNA for the CDR3: TGTGCCAGCAGTTCTGGACAGGGAGGGAATGAGCAGTTCTTC.

This clonotype was detected only a few times. Here the CDR3 omits its conserved ending phenylalanine or tryptophan, so a read error is the likely source. It is unclear where the CDR3 begins or ends on the DNA, so no DNA is shown, and the CDR3 is as TCRdb lists it. The V gene is TRBV11-2, the J gene TRBJ2-2; TRBD2, the table's D call, lacks a check against the DNA. The CDR3 contains 18 residues when both ends are counted. From germline, CDR1 is SGHAT and CDR2 FQNNGV. The CDR3 is CASSLLSGGPSNTGELCL.

This clonotype was picked up many times. The V gene is TRBV7-2, the J gene TRBJ2-4, with 15 bases fitting TRBD2. V gave up 5 bases and J gave up 7 bases; unmatched junction bases: 6. CDR1 is SGHTA, CDR2 FQGNSA, per germline. The CDR3 sequence is 16 residues long. The CDR3 region is CASSSGLAGGANIQYF. The CDR3 DNA reads TGTGCCAGCAGCAGCGGACTAGCGGGGGGGGCCAACATTCAGTACTTC.

About this clonotype: A read error may be the cause here, since a much bigger clone is one base away. The V and J genes are TRBV27 and TRBJ2-2; tentatively, D is TRBD2 (5 bases). This CDR3 is 15 amino acids long. Per germline, CDR1 MNHEY and CDR2 SMNVEV (reference sequence). CDR3 coding DNA: TGTGCCAGCAGTTTATACCAGACTCCCACCGGGGAGCTGTTGTTT. This codes for CASSLYQTPTGELLF.

This clonotype was counted ten times or more. The rearrangement links TRBV20-1 to TRBJ2-7, with 8 bases that match TRBD2. J lost 2 bases, V lost 3 bases, and 3 bases had no gene match. CDR1 DFQATT and CDR2 SNEGSKA come from the germline V gene (reference sequence). The CDR3 length is 13 residues. In DNA, the CDR3 is TGCAGTGCTAGTGACGGGGGGGCCTACGAGCAGTACTTC. It translates to CSASDGGAYEQYF.

This clonotype has ten or more counts. The rearrangement links TRBV12-3 or TRBV12-4 to TRBJ2-7, with TRBD1 matching 8 bases. The CDR3 consists of 14 residues. With 2 bases clipped from V and 3 bases from J, the junction kept 3 bases outside the gene matches. CDR3 residues: CASSLRTGYYEQYF. CDR3 DNA: TGTGCCAGCAGTTTAAGGACAGGGTACTACGAGCAGTACTTC.

There are a few counts of this clonotype. This chain uses TRBV12-3 or TRBV12-4 with TRBJ1-2; TRBD1 is a possible D gene (5 bases). The CDR3 has 16 amino acids. Deletions cut 2 bases from V and 0 bases from J, with 13 bases between. For the CDR3, the DNA is TGTGCCAGCAGTTTACTCCGGGACGCCCCTAACTATGGCTACACCTTC. Translation gives CASSLLRDAPNYGYTF.

The CDR3 DNA is TGTGCCAGCGTCGGGGGATTGGGCGGCTACACCTTC. Its translation is CASVGGLGGYTF. V and J are TRBV12-3 or TRBV12-4 and TRBJ1-2, with D perhaps matching TRBD1 (5 bases). Trimming removed 8 bases at V and 8 bases at J, with 15 bases between. CDR3 size: 12 residues.

Ten or more counts support this clonotype. This rearrangement joins TRBV15 to TRBJ2-5; D is unresolved. V shed 8 bases and J shed 0 bases, with 7 bases lying between them. CDR1 LNHNV and CDR2 YYDKDF come from the germline V gene (reference sequence). The CDR3 covers 12 residues. CDR3 in DNA: TGTGCCACCGCGAGGTACCAAGAGACCCAGTACTTC. This codes for CATARYQETQYF.

This clonotype has a count of ten or more. This chain joins TRBV30 and TRBJ1-2; perhaps TRBD1 as D (5 bases). The V gene's germline CDR1 is GTSNPN and CDR2 SVGIG (reference sequence). The ends were cut back, 0 bases at V and 8 bases at J, with 10 bases in the middle. The CDR3 consists of 12 residues. The CDR3 loop is CAWSVQAKGYTF. CDR3 bases: TGTGCCTGGAGTGTACAGGCGAAAGGCTACACCTTC.

This clonotype was counted ten times or more. This rearrangement joins TRBV7-2 to TRBJ2-7; D not resolved. V lost 1 base, J lost 6 bases, and 16 bases lay in between. In germline, CDR1 is SGHTA, CDR2 FQGNSA. This CDR3 has 15 residues. Here the CDR3 reads CASSLDSYSVREQYF. Here the CDR3 DNA reads TGTGCCAGCAGCTTAGACTCCTATTCGGTCCGCGAGCAGTACTTC.

At least ten counts were recorded for this clonotype. A much larger clone lies a single base off, so this may be a read error. The chain has TRBV6-2 or TRBV6-3 and TRBJ2-7; D is uncertain. The CDR3 is made up of 11 amino acids. V was trimmed by 8 bases and J by 5 bases, leaving 10 bases between them. Germline V CDR1 and CDR2: MNHEY, SVGEGT. CDR3 loop: CASGLFHEQYF. The CDR3 nucleotides read TGTGCCAGCGGCCTCTTCCACGAGCAGTACTTC.

This clonotype was recorded many times. The chain employs TRBV6-1 and TRBJ1-5; 9 bases are a match to TRBD1. CDR1 is MNHNS, CDR2 SASEGT, per germline. Trimming cost V 4 bases and J 4 bases; bases outside gene matches: 5. The length of the CDR3 is 15 residues. The CDR3 loop reads CASSAGTGWNQPQHF. The DNA of the CDR3 is TGTGCCAGCAGTGCGGGGACAGGGTGGAATCAGCCCCAGCATTTT.

This clonotype occurred once. DNA for the CDR3: TGCAGTGCTAGACCCCTTAGCGGGAACTCCTACGAGCAGTACTTC. Protein sequence: CSARPLSGNSYEQYF. The rearrangement uses TRBV20-1 and TRBJ2-7, with 8 bases that match TRBD2. The CDR3 extends over 15 amino acids. In germline, CDR1 is DFQATT, CDR2 SNEGSKA (reference sequence). The J segment lost 0 bases and the V segment lost 2 bases, leaving 6 bases of the junction unmatched.

There are many counts of this clonotype. CDR3 DNA: TGCCGACGAATTGGTGGACAAGAGACCCAGTACTTC. Its protein product is CRRIGGQETQYF. The gene calls are TRBV20-1 and TRBJ2-5; D not certain. The germline V gene encodes CDR1 DFQATT and CDR2 SNEGSKA (reference sequence). The CDR3 is 12 amino acids.

This clonotype came up many times. This chain joins TRBV7-8 and TRBJ1-4; 8 bases are shared with TRBD1. This CDR3 is 14 amino acids long. The junction had 6 bases not matched to a gene; V was cut back by 4 bases and J by 8 bases. CDR1 and CDR2 from the germline V gene are SGHVS and FQNEAQ. The CDR3 DNA reads TGTGCCAGCAGCTACGGACAGGGAGGGGAAAAACTGTTTTTT. Translation: CASSYGQGGEKLFF.

This clonotype turned up a few times. The gene calls are TRBV10-3 and TRBJ1-1; the D gene is possibly TRBD1 (6 bases). The CDR3 loop spans 13 amino acids. The germline V gene encodes CDR1 ENHRY and CDR2 SYGVKD. V was shortened by 6 bases and J by 3 bases, with 11 bases between the two germline ends. The CDR3 coding sequence is TGTGCCATCAGCCGACAGGAGGACACTGAAGCTTTCTTT. Protein: CAISRQEDTEAFF.

This clonotype was counted only a few times. The V and J genes are TRBV6-1 and TRBJ1-1; TRBD1 might be the D (5 bases). Germline lookup yields CDR1 MNHNS and CDR2 SASEGT. Trimming removed 7 bases at V and 3 bases at J, with 15 bases between. This CDR3 is 14 amino acids long. The CDR3 DNA sequence: TGTGCCAGCAAAGAAAGCGGGGCGGACACTGAAGCTTTCTTT. Protein product: CASKESGADTEAFF.

This clonotype turned up a few times. The rearrangement links TRBV2 to TRBJ2-3; TRBD2 aligns across 9 bases. Germline-derived CDR1 and CDR2 are SNHLY and FYNNEI. The CDR3 is made up of 14 amino acids. The V and J ends lost 8 bases and 3 bases, in that order; junction bases with no gene match: 6. CDR3 in DNA: TGTGCCAGCGGAGTAGCGGGGGAAACAGATACGCAGTATTTT. Translated, it gives CASGVAGETDTQYF. Complete variable domain (other parts from reference TRBV2 and TRBJ2-3): EPEVTQTPSHQVTQMGQEVILRCVPISNHLYFYWYRQILGQKVEFLVSFYNNEISEKSEIFDDQFSVERPDGSNFTLKIRSTKLEDSAMYFCASGVAGETDTQYFGPGTRLTVL.

In nucleotides, the CDR3 is TGCGCCAGCAGCCAAGTAGGAAGGGACCGGGGCTACACCTTC. This gives the protein CASSQVGRDRGYTF. This chain links TRBV4-1 with TRBJ1-2; TRBD1 might be the D (5 bases). CDR3 size: 14 residues. The V end lost 1 base, the J end lost 8 bases, and 14 bases lay between the germline ends. CDR1 is MGHRA and CDR2 is YSYEKL in the germline V gene.

This clonotype showed up many times. The V gene is TRBV10-3, the J gene TRBJ1-1, with unresolved D. CDR3 size: 13 residues. Germline V gene sequence: CDR1 ENHRY, CDR2 SYGVKD. V was pared by 4 bases and J by 1 base, with 7 bases between. The CDR3 loop reads CAISVEGNTEAFF. The DNA of the CDR3 is TGTGCCATCAGTGTTGAAGGGAACACTGAAGCTTTCTTT.

This sequence joins TRBV6-1 and TRBJ2-2; TRBD1 might be the D (6 bases). The CDR3 has 14 amino acids. Germline V lookup: CDR1 MNHNS, CDR2 SASEGT. Trimming removed 0 bases at V and 7 bases at J, with 9 bases between. The CDR3 coding sequence is TGTGCCAGCAGTGAAGCGGTGGACAGCGGGGAGCTGTTTTTT. Translation gives CASSEAVDSGELFF.

Note on this clonotype: This is likely a read error, given that the CDR3 carries no conserved phenylalanine or tryptophan at its end. The genes are TRBV12-3 or TRBV12-4 and TRBJ1-1; 7 bases are a match to TRBD1. The CDR3 spans 13 residues. The CDR3 sequence is CASSESGGTEAFL. The CDR3 DNA reads as TGCGCCAGCAGTGAGTCAGGGGGCACTGAAGCTTTCCTT.

The chain couples TRBV12-3 or TRBV12-4 to TRBJ2-7; D might be TRBD2 (5 bases). V was shortened by 6 bases and J by 2 bases, with 20 bases between the two germline ends. The CDR3 consists of 16 residues. CDR3 sequence reads: CASRPSGNGNPYEQYF. The DNA of the CDR3 is TGTGCCAGCAGGCCTTCGGGTAACGGGAACCCCTACGAGCAGTACTTC.